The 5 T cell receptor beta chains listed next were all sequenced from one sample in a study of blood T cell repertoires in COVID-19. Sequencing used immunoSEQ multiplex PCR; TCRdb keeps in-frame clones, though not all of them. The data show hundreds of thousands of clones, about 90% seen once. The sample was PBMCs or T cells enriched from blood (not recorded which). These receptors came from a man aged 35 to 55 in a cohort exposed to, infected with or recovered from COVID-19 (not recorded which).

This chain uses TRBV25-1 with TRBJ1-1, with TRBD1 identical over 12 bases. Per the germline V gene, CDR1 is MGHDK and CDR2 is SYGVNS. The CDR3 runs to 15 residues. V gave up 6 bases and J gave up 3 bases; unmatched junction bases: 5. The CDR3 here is CASRGTGGHHTEAFF. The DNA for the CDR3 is TGTGCCAGCAGGGGGACAGGGGGCCATCACACTGAAGCTTTCTTT.

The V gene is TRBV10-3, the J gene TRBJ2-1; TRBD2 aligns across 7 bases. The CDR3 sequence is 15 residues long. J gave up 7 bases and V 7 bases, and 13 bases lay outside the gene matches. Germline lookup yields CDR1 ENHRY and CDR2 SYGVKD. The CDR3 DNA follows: TGTGCCATCAAAGAACCAGCGGGGATGGTTAATGAGCAGTTCTTC. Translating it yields CAIKEPAGMVNEQFF.

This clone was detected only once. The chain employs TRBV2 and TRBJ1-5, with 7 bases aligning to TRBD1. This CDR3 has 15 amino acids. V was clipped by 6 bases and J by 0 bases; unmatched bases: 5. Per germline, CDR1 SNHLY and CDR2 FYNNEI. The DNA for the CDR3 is TGTGCCAGCAGGCACGGGACAGCTAGCAATCAGCCCCAGCATTTT. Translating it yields CASRHGTASNQPQHF.

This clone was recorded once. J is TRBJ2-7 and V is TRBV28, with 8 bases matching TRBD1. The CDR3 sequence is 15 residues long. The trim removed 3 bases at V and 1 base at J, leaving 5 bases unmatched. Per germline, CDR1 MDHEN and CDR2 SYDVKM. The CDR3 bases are TGTGCCAGCAGTTTCTCCGGACAGGGTTCCTACGAGCAGTACTTC. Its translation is CASSFSGQGSYEQYF.

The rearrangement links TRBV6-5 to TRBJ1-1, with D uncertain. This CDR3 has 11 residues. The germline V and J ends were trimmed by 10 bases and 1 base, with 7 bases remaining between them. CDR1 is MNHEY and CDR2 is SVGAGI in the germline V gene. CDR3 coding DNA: TGTGCCACTCTCGGGAACACTGAAGCTTTCTTT. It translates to CATLGNTEAFF.